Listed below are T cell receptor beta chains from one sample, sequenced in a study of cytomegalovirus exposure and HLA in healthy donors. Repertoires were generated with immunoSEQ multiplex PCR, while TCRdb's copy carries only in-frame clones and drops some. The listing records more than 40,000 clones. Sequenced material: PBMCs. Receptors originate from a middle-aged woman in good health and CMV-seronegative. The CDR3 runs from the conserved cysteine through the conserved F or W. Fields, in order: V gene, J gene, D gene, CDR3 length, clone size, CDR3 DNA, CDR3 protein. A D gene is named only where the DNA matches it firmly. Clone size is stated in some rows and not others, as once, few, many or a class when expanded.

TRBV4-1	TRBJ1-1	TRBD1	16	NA	TGCGCCAGCAGGCACGGAGCCAGGGGGAAGAACACTGAAGCTTTCTTT	CASRHGARGKNTEAFF
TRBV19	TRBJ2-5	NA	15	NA	TGTGCCAGTAGTATAGGGAGCCGGAGGGCAGAGACCCAGTACTTC	CASSIGSRRAETQYF
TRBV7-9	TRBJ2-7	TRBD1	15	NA	TGTGCCAGCAGCCCAAGACAGGGGCTCACCTACGAGCAGTACTTC	CASSPRQGLTYEQYF
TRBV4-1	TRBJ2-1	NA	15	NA	TGCGCCAGCAGCCAAAGATTACAGGGAATGATCCCGCAGTTCTTC	CASSQRLQGMIPQFF
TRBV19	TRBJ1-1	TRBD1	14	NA	TGTGCCAGCCGGGACAGCGCTATGAACACTGAAGCTTTCTTT	CASRDSAMNTEAFF
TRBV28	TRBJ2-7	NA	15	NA	TGTGCCAGCAGTTTAGATTGGGGCAGGCGCTACGAGCAGTACTTC	CASSLDWGRRYEQYF
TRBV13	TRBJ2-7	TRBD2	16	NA	TGTGCCAGCAGCATGAATAGCGGGAGGGCCTCGGACGAGCAGTACTTC	CASSMNSGRASDEQYF
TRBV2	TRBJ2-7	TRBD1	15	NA	TGTGCCAGCAGTGAAGCCCGGGGAACAGGGGCCGAGCAGTACTTC	CASSEARGTGAEQYF
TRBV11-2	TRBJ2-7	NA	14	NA	TGTGCCAGCAGCTTAGCGGGAGAAGTCTACGAGCAGTACTTC	CASSLAGEVYEQYF
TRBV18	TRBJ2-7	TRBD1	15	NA	TGTGCCAGCTCACCGAGACAGGGGGTTTTCCACGAGCAGTACTTC	CASSPRQGVFHEQYF
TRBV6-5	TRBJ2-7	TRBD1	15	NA	TGTGCCAGCAGTTACGGGGGGACAGGGGGGACCGAGCAGTACTTC	CASSYGGTGGTEQYF
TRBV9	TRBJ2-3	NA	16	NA	TGTGCCAGCAGCGTAGGGGGAAAGAGGGGCACAGATACGCAGTATTTT	CASSVGGKRGTDTQYF
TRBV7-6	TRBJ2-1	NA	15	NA	TGTGCCAGCAGCATGGGTCGGGACTCCTACAATGAGCAGTTCTTC	CASSMGRDSYNEQFF
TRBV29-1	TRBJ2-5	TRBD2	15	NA	TGCAGCGTTGGACTAGCGGGAGAGGGGGGAGAGACCCAGTACTTC	CSVGLAGEGGETQYF
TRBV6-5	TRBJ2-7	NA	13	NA	TGTGCCAGCAGTCACGGACAAGTCTACGAGCAGTACTTC	CASSHGQVYEQYF
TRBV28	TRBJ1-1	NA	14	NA	TGTGCCAGCAGTTTCCTAGCAGACAACACTGAAGCTTTCTTT	CASSFLADNTEAFF
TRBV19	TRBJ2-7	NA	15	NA	TGTGCCAGTAGTACCCTCCGGGGTCCTTCCTACGAGCAGTACTTC	CASSTLRGPSYEQYF
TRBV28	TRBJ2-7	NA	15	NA	TGTGCCAGCAGTTTCCTCGACAGGTTTACCTACGAGCAGTACTTC	CASSFLDRFTYEQYF
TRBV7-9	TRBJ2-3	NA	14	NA	TGTGCCAGCAGCTTAGACAAGAGCACAGATACGCAGTATTTT	CASSLDKSTDTQYF
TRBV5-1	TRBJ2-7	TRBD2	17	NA	TGCGCCAGCAGCTTGGGGGGACTAGCGGGAGGAGAGTACGAGCAGTACTTC	CASSLGGLAGGEYEQYF
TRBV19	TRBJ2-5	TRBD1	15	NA	TGTGCCAGTAGTATTCTTCCGGACAGGGGAGAGACCCAGTACTTC	CASSILPDRGETQYF
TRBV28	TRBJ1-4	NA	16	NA	TGTGCCAGCAGCACTGAACAGGCCGCTTTAAATGAAAAACTGTTTTTT	CASSTEQAALNEKLFF
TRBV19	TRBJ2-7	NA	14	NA	TGTGCCAGTAGTGGTAGCGCCAGCTCCTACGAGCAGTACTTC	CASSGSASSYEQYF
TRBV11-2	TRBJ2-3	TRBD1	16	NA	TGTGCCAGCAGCGTGGGACAGCCCCTTGCCGCCGATACGCAGTATTTT	CASSVGQPLAADTQYF
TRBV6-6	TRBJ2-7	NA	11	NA	TGTGCCAGCAGCCGCCGGGACGAGCAGTACTTC	CASSRRDEQYF
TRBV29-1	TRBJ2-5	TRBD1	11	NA	TGCAGCGTGGCCAGGGGGGAGACCCAGTACTTC	CSVARGETQYF
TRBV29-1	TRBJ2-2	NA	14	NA	TGCAGCGTTGACGATAGATACGGCACCGGGGAGCTGTTTTTT	CSVDDRYGTGELFF
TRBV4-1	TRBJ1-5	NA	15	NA	TGCGCCAGCAGCCGACGGGAGGACGGCAATCAGCCCCAGCATTTT	CASSRREDGNQPQHF
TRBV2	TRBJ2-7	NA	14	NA	TGTGCCAGCAGCCTGAGAGGGAGAGGGTACGAGCAGTACTTC	CASSLRGRGYEQYF
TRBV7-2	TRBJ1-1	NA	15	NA	TGTGCCAGCAGAAAACGAGAGGCAGGGGCGGCTGAAGCTTTCTTT	CASRKREAGAAEAFF
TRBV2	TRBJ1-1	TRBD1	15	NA	TGTGCCAGCAGTGGGGGACAGGGGGTGAACACTGAAGCTTTCTTT	CASSGGQGVNTEAFF
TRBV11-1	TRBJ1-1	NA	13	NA	TGTGCCAGCAGCCTTAGAGCGGCCACTGAAGCTTTCTTT	CASSLRAATEAFF
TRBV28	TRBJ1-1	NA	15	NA	TGTGCCAGCAGTTTCCCCACCGGGGGGAACACTGAAGCTTTCTTT	CASSFPTGGNTEAFF
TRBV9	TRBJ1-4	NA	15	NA	TGTGCCAGCAGCGTAGATGGGGGCTTGGGGAAAAAACTGTTTTTT	CASSVDGGLGKKLFF
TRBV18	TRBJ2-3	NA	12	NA	TGTGCCAGCTCCCCCCAGGAAGATACGCAGTATTTT	CASSPQEDTQYF
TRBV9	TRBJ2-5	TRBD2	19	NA	TGTGCCAGCAGCGTAGGAATAGGACTAGCGGGAGGTGGGGGAGAGACCCAGTACTTC	CASSVGIGLAGGGGETQYF
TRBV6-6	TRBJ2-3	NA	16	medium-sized	TGTGCCAGCAGCCCCCCCGACAGAACTAGCACAGATACGCAGTATTTT	CASSPPDRTSTDTQYF
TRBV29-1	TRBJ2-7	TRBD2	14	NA	TGCAGCGTTGAGTTGCTAGCGGGAGGTGACGAGCAGTACTTC	CSVELLAGGDEQYF
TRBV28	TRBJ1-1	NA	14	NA	TGTGCCAGCAGTAGATTAAGCCCGAACACTGAAGCTTTCTTT	CASSRLSPNTEAFF
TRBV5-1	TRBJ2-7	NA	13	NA	TGCGCCAGCAGCTTGGTGGCGGGCTACGAGCAGTACTTC	CASSLVAGYEQYF
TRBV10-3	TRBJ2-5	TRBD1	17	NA	TGTGCCATATACCATAGGGCCGGGACAGGGGGCGAGAGGCCCCAGTACTTC	CAIYHRAGTGGERPQYF
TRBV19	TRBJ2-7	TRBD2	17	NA	TGTGCCAGTAGTATAGCCGGCTTAGGACTAGAATCCTACGAGCAGTACTTC	CASSIAGLGLESYEQYF
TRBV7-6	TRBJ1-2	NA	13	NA	TGTGCCAGCAGCTTAGAAGGAGGGTATGGCTACACCTTC	CASSLEGGYGYTF
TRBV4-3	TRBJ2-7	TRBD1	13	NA	TGCGCCAGCAGCCACGGGACAGCCTACGAGCAGTACTTC	CASSHGTAYEQYF
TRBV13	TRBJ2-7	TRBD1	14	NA	TGTGCCAGCAGCCCTCCGGACAGGGGGGGCGAGCAGTACTTC	CASSPPDRGGEQYF
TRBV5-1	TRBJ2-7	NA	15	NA	TGCGCCAGCAGCTTGACAGCGGTGGATCCCTACGAGCAGTACTTC	CASSLTAVDPYEQYF
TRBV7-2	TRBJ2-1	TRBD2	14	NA	TGTGCCAGCAGAACAACTAGCGACCACAATGAGCAGTTCTTC	CASRTTSDHNEQFF
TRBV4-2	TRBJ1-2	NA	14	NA	TGTGCCAGCAGCCGATTGACTGAGTACTATGGCTACACCTTC	CASSRLTEYYGYTF
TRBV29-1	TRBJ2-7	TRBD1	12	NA	TGCAGCGTCCAGACAGGGATCTACGAGCAGTACTTC	CSVQTGIYEQYF
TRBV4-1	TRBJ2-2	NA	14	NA	TGCGCCAGCAGCCACCCACTAGACACCGGGGAGCTGTTTTTT	CASSHPLDTGELFF
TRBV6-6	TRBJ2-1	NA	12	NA	TGTGCCAGCAGGAAACAGGGCTATGAGCAGTTCTTC	CASRKQGYEQFF
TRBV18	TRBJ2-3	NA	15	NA	TGTGCCAGCTCACCACTCGAGCTGAGCACAGATACGCAGTATTTT	CASSPLELSTDTQYF
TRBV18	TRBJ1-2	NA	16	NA	TGTGCCAGCTCACCACCGGGTTTCGGAGTCGGGGAGGGCTACACCTTC	CASSPPGFGVGEGYTF
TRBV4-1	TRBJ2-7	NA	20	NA	TGCGCCAGCAGCCTTCCTCCCCCTGGAACATCCCTCGGACAAGTTTCCGAGCAGTACTTC	CASSLPPPGTSLGQVSEQYF
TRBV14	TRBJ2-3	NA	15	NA	TGTGCCAGCAGCACACGCAGGGCACGCACAGATACGCAGTATTTT	CASSTRRARTDTQYF
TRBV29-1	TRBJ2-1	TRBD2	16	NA	TGCAGCGTTGAAGGGAGCAGCGGGAGAACCTACAATGAGCAGTTCTTC	CSVEGSSGRTYNEQFF
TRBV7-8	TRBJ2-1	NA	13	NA	TGTGCCAGCAGCTTAGCCGAGGAGAGGGAGCAGTTCTTC	CASSLAEEREQFF
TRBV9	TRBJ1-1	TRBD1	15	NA	TGTGCCAGCGGCCAAGACAGGGCGGGTAACACTGAAGCTTTCTTT	CASGQDRAGNTEAFF